This TCR beta chain comes out of a study of technical replicates of blood from a handful of donors. As for this clone: One end of the junction fails to match germline, which may point to a read error.

TCRdb keeps only in-frame clones here, not all; method: immunoSEQ multiplex PCR. Here the sample spans about 82,000 clones, roughly 90% being singletons. The CDR3 is 13 amino acids. Germline V lookup: CDR1 MNHNY, CDR2 SVGAGI (reference sequence). The genes are TRBV6-6 and TRBJ2-5; no clear D. The TCR originated in a human donor in good health. Sequencing was performed on T cells isolated from PBMCs. DNA for the CDR3: TGTGCCGGCAGTGTCGGTTCGGGAGAGACCCAGTACTTC. Protein sequence: CAGSVGSGETQYF.